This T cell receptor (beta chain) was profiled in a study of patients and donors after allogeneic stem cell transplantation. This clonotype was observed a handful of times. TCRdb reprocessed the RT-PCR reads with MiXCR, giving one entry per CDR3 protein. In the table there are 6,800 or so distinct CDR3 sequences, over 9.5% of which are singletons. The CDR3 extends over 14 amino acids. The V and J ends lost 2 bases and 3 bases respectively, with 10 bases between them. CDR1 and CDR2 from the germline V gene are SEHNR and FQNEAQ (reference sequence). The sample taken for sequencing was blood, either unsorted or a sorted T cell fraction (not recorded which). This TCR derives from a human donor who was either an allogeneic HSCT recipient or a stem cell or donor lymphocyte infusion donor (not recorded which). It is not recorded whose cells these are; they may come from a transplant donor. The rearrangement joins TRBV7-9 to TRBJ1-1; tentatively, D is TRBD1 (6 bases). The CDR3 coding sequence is TGTGCCAGCAGCTTACAGGGGCAGGACACTGAAGCTTTCTTT. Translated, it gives CASSLQGQDTEAFF.